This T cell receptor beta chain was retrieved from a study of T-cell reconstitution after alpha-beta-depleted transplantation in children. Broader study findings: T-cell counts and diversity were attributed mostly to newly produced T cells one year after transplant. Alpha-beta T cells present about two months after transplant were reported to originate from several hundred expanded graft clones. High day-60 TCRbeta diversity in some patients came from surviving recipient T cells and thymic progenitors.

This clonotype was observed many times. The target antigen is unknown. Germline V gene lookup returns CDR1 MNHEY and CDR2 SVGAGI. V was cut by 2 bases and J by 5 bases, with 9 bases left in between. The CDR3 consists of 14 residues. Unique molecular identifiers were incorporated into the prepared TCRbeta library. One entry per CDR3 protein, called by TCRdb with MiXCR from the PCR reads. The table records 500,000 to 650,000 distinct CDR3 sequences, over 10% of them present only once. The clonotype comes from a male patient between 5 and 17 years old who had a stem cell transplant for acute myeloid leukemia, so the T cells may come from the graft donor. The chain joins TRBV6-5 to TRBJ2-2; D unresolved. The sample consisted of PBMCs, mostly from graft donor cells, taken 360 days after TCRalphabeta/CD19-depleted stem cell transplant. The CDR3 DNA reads TGTGCCAGCAGTTACCTGAGGAGTACCGGGGAGCTGTTTTTT. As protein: CASSYLRSTGELFF.